Listed below are T cell receptor beta chains from one sample, sequenced in a study of regulatory T cells in long-lasting Graves disease. TCRdb re-called the multiplex PCR reads through MiXCR, storing one row per CDR3 protein. The table has roughly 320,000 distinct CDR3 sequences, 15% to 20% seen once. The sample was also linked to a second study, of T cells in Graves' hyperthyroidism and ophthalmopathy.

The sequencing here drew on peripheral blood mononuclear cells (PBMCs), taken at new diagnosis, from a patient treated with antithyroid drugs. Receptor source: a man aged 35 to 55 with Graves disease. The CDR3 runs from the conserved cysteine through the conserved F or W. Fields, in order: clone size, D gene, J gene, V gene, CDR3 DNA, CDR3 protein. A D gene is named only where the DNA matches it firmly. Clone size is shown for a subset of rows, as once, few, many or a class of expanded clone.

clone_size: many
d_call: TRBD1
j_call: TRBJ2-5
v_call: TRBV3-1
cdr3_nt: TGTGCCAGCAGCCAACCTGCACAGGGGGCATCAGGAGAGACCCAGTACTTC
cdr3_aa: CASSQPAQGASGETQYF

clone_size: NA
d_call: NA
j_call: TRBJ2-2
v_call: TRBV10-2
cdr3_nt: TGCGCCAGCAGTGGGTCAAGGAAGAACACCGGGGAGCTGTTTTTT
cdr3_aa: CASSGSRKNTGELFF

clone_size: once
d_call: TRBD1
j_call: TRBJ2-1
v_call: TRBV7-9
cdr3_nt: TGTGCCAGCAGCTCAACGGACAGGGGCCAAAATGAGCAGTTCTTC
cdr3_aa: CASSSTDRGQNEQFF

clone_size: many
d_call: NA
j_call: TRBJ2-3
v_call: TRBV30
cdr3_nt: TGTGCCTGGAGTGTACTTGGCGGGGCCACAGATACGCAGTATTTT
cdr3_aa: CAWSVLGGATDTQYF

clone_size: many
d_call: TRBD2
j_call: TRBJ2-1
v_call: TRBV4-2
cdr3_nt: TGTGCCAGCAGCCACGACCGCCGGGAGGGTGAGCAGTTCTTC
cdr3_aa: CASSHDRREGEQFF

clone_size: few
d_call: NA
j_call: TRBJ1-4
v_call: TRBV29-1
cdr3_nt: TGCAGCTACCGAAGGGGAGGTACGGAAAAACTGTTTTTT
cdr3_aa: CSYRRGGTEKLFF

clone_size: few
d_call: TRBD1
j_call: TRBJ1-1
v_call: TRBV19
cdr3_nt: TGTGCCAGTAGTAAGCCCGGGACAGGGATGAACACTGAAGCTTTCTTT
cdr3_aa: CASSKPGTGMNTEAFF

clone_size: many
d_call: NA
j_call: TRBJ2-2
v_call: TRBV3-1
cdr3_nt: TGTGCCAGCAGCCAAGGAGAGGGACTCACCGGGGAGCTGTTTTTT
cdr3_aa: CASSQGEGLTGELFF

clone_size: many
d_call: NA
j_call: TRBJ2-4
v_call: TRBV28
cdr3_nt: TGTGCCAGCAGTCGCCGGGACATTCAGTACTTC
cdr3_aa: CASSRRDIQYF

clone_size: NA
d_call: TRBD1
j_call: TRBJ2-5
v_call: TRBV11-2
cdr3_nt: TGTGCCAGCAGCCCTCGAGGGGACAGGGCAGAGACCCAGTACTTC
cdr3_aa: CASSPRGDRAETQYF

clone_size: many
d_call: TRBD1
j_call: TRBJ2-3
v_call: TRBV28
cdr3_nt: TGTGCCAGCAGCGGGACAGTTAGCACAGATACGCAGTATTTT
cdr3_aa: CASSGTVSTDTQYF

clone_size: few
d_call: TRBD1
j_call: TRBJ2-3
v_call: TRBV20-1
cdr3_nt: TGCAGTGCTACCCGGACAGGCGCCTTATACACAGATACGCAGTATTTT
cdr3_aa: CSATRTGALYTDTQYF

clone_size: NA
d_call: TRBD1
j_call: TRBJ1-4
v_call: TRBV2
cdr3_nt: TGTGCCAGCAGAGACAGGGAGGGGGAAAAACTGTTTTTT
cdr3_aa: CASRDREGEKLFF

clone_size: NA
d_call: NA
j_call: TRBJ2-5
v_call: TRBV9
cdr3_nt: TGTGCCAGCAGCCCCAGGGTGGGGTCGAGGATTCAGGCGGAGACCCAGTACTTC
cdr3_aa: CASSPRVGSRIQAETQYF

clone_size: NA
d_call: NA
j_call: TRBJ2-1
v_call: TRBV2
cdr3_nt: TGTGCCAGCAGTTACTCCTACGAGCAGTTCTTC
cdr3_aa: CASSYSYEQFF

clone_size: many
d_call: NA
j_call: TRBJ2-1
v_call: TRBV3-1
cdr3_nt: TGTGCCAGCAGCCAAGGCTCGGGAAATGAGCAGTTCTTC
cdr3_aa: CASSQGSGNEQFF

clone_size: few
d_call: NA
j_call: TRBJ1-6
v_call: TRBV20-1
cdr3_nt: TGCAGTGCTAGAGATCTGGGAAATAATTCACCCCTCCACTTT
cdr3_aa: CSARDLGNNSPLHF

clone_size: NA
d_call: TRBD1
j_call: TRBJ1-2
v_call: TRBV5-1
cdr3_nt: TGCGCCAGCAGCTCGGGACAGATCTATGGCTACACCTTC
cdr3_aa: CASSSGQIYGYTF

clone_size: many
d_call: NA
j_call: TRBJ1-1
v_call: TRBV7-8
cdr3_nt: TGTGCCAGCAGTCCGAGATTGGTGAACACTGAAGCTTTCTTT
cdr3_aa: CASSPRLVNTEAFF

clone_size: many
d_call: NA
j_call: TRBJ2-1
v_call: TRBV7-9
cdr3_nt: TGTGCCAGCAGCCCTAGTGTTGAGCAGTTCTTC
cdr3_aa: CASSPSVEQFF

clone_size: few
d_call: TRBD1
j_call: TRBJ2-3
v_call: TRBV5-1
cdr3_nt: TGCGCCAGCAGAGAGACAGGGGAGCTGGGGCAGTATTTT
cdr3_aa: CASRETGELGQYF

clone_size: NA
d_call: NA
j_call: TRBJ1-2
v_call: TRBV11-3
cdr3_nt: TGTGCCAGCAGCTTAGATAGTCCGGGTTTAGGCTATGGCTACACCTTC
cdr3_aa: CASSLDSPGLGYGYTF

clone_size: NA
d_call: NA
j_call: TRBJ1-2
v_call: TRBV29-1
cdr3_nt: TGCAGCGTTGGGCCCCACACTAAACGTAGGGGCTACACCTTC
cdr3_aa: CSVGPHTKRRGYTF

clone_size: many
d_call: NA
j_call: TRBJ2-3
v_call: TRBV14
cdr3_nt: TGTGCCAGCAGCCAAGTAGACACAGATACGCAGTATTTT
cdr3_aa: CASSQVDTDTQYF

clone_size: many
d_call: TRBD2
j_call: TRBJ2-3
v_call: TRBV9
cdr3_nt: TGTGCCAGCAGCCTAACCCCTAGCGGGGGCGCAGATACGCAGTATTTT
cdr3_aa: CASSLTPSGGADTQYF

clone_size: many
d_call: TRBD1
j_call: TRBJ2-1
v_call: TRBV13
cdr3_nt: TGTGCCAGCAGCCATTGGACAGGGTTATACAATGAGCAGTTCTTC
cdr3_aa: CASSHWTGLYNEQFF

clone_size: NA
d_call: NA
j_call: TRBJ1-2
v_call: TRBV7-9
cdr3_nt: TGTGCCAGCAGCAGAGACCACCCCTATGGCTACACCTTC
cdr3_aa: CASSRDHPYGYTF

clone_size: many
d_call: NA
j_call: TRBJ1-5
v_call: TRBV28
cdr3_nt: TGTGCCAGCAGGGACACCGGGCCCTATCAGCCCCAGCATTTT
cdr3_aa: CASRDTGPYQPQHF

clone_size: many
d_call: TRBD2
j_call: TRBJ2-7
v_call: TRBV12-3/TRBV12-4
cdr3_nt: TGTGCCAGCAGTTTGTCAAGCGGGGGGGGTGAGCAGTACTTC
cdr3_aa: CASSLSSGGGEQYF

clone_size: NA
d_call: TRBD1
j_call: TRBJ2-2
v_call: TRBV6-1
cdr3_nt: TGTGCCAGCAGCTTAGGGACAGGGATGGCCGGGGAGCTGTTTTTT
cdr3_aa: CASSLGTGMAGELFF

clone_size: many
d_call: TRBD2
j_call: TRBJ2-3
v_call: TRBV6-2/TRBV6-3
cdr3_nt: TGTGCCAGCAGCCTGACTAGCGGGGGGGCCAGGACGCAGTATTTT
cdr3_aa: CASSLTSGGARTQYF

clone_size: many
d_call: NA
j_call: TRBJ2-1
v_call: TRBV18
cdr3_nt: TGTGCCAGCTTGACAGGTTTACGCAATGAGCAGTTCTTC
cdr3_aa: CASLTGLRNEQFF

clone_size: few
d_call: NA
j_call: TRBJ1-1
v_call: TRBV3-1
cdr3_nt: TGTGCCAGCAGCCCCCGCCAGGGGAGGAGGAACACTGAAGCTTTCTTT
cdr3_aa: CASSPRQGRRNTEAFF

clone_size: many
d_call: TRBD1
j_call: TRBJ1-2
v_call: TRBV6-5
cdr3_nt: TGTGCCAGCAGTTACTCCAACAGGGGCCGATACACCTTC
cdr3_aa: CASSYSNRGRYTF

clone_size: many
d_call: TRBD2
j_call: TRBJ2-5
v_call: TRBV20-1
cdr3_nt: TGCAGTGCTAGACTAGCGGGGGTAGAGTCCCAGTACTTC
cdr3_aa: CSARLAGVESQYF

clone_size: many
d_call: NA
j_call: TRBJ2-3
v_call: TRBV7-3
cdr3_nt: TGTGCCAGCAGCACCAGTACGGGCGTAGATACGCAGTATTTT
cdr3_aa: CASSTSTGVDTQYF

clone_size: once
d_call: TRBD1
j_call: TRBJ2-3
v_call: TRBV24-1
cdr3_nt: TGTGCCACCAGTGATACAGGGGAAGGTGCAGATACGCAGTATTTT
cdr3_aa: CATSDTGEGADTQYF

clone_size: many
d_call: TRBD1
j_call: TRBJ1-4
v_call: TRBV12-3/TRBV12-4
cdr3_nt: TGTGCCATCGAGACAGGGAAATATAATGAAAAACTGTTTTTT
cdr3_aa: CAIETGKYNEKLFF

clone_size: NA
d_call: TRBD1
j_call: TRBJ2-7
v_call: TRBV20-1
cdr3_nt: TGCAGTGCTACAGACAGGGTGGAGGAGCAGTACTTC
cdr3_aa: CSATDRVEEQYF